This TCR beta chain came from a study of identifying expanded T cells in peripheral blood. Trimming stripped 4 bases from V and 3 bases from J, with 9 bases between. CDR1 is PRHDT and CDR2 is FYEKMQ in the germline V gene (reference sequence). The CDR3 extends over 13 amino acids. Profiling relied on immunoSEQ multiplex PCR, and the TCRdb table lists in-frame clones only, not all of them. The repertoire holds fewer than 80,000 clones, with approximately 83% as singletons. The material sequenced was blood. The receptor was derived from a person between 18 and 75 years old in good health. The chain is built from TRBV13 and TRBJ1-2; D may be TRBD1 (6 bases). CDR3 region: CASSSTGYYGYTF. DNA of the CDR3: TGTGCCAGCAGCTCCACAGGGTACTATGGCTACACCTTC.